The 30 T cell receptor beta chains below all came from one sample that was sequenced in a study of blood T cell repertoires in COVID-19. Libraries were prepared by immunoSEQ multiplex PCR; TCRdb keeps only in-frame clonotypes and omits some of them. Of over 250,000 clones listed, roughly 85% were seen once; the top ten hold about an eighth. Sequencing was carried out using peripheral blood. The receptors originated from a human donor in a cohort sampled during active COVID-19.

The rearrangement joins TRBV6-5 to TRBJ1-4, with TRBD1 identical over 7 bases. J was trimmed by 2 bases and V by 0 bases; bases with no gene match: 0. The CDR3 runs to 15 residues. Germline values: CDR1 MNHEY, CDR2 SVGAGI. This CDR3 reads CASSYSTGTNEKLFF. The CDR3 coding sequence is TGTGCCAGCAGTTACTCGACAGGGACTAATGAAAAACTGTTTTTT.

This clone was picked up many times. The chain couples TRBV5-5 to TRBJ1-2, with D tentatively TRBD1 (5 bases). The V end was cut by 4 bases, the J end by 11 bases, with 18 bases between. The CDR3 covers 13 residues. Germline V CDR1 and CDR2: SGHKS, YYEKEE (reference sequence). The CDR3 DNA reads as TGTGCCAGCAGCACACACCCAGGGAGGGAGTACACCTTC. Its translation is CASSTHPGREYTF.

V and J are TRBV7-2 and TRBJ1-3; D possibly corresponds to TRBD1 (5 bases). The CDR3 sequence is 15 residues long. The V end was cut by 1 base, the J end by 7 bases, with 14 bases between. CDR1 and CDR2 from the germline V gene are SGHTA and FQGNSA. Written as DNA, the CDR3 is TGTGCCAGCAGCTTAGACCGTGCCGGGGGGAACACCATATATTTT. This encodes CASSLDRAGGNTIYF.

This clone has more than one count but fewer than ten. J is TRBJ2-7 and V is TRBV5-4; 7 bases match TRBD1. The V segment lost 0 bases and the J segment 6 bases; nucleotides outside the gene matches: 6. The CDR3 is 14 amino acids. CDR1 is SGHNT and CDR2 is YYREEE in the germline V gene (reference sequence). The CDR3 loop is CASSLGQGIVEQYF. The CDR3 DNA sequence: TGTGCCAGCAGCTTGGGACAGGGTATCGTCGAGCAGTACTTC. Complete variable domain (other parts from reference TRBV5-4 and TRBJ2-7): ETGVTQSPTHLIKTRGQQVTLRCSSQSGHNTVSWYQQALGQGPQFIFQYYREEENGRGNFPPRFSGLQFPNYSSELNVNALELDDSALYLCASSLGQGIVEQYFGPGTRLTVT.

This clone was recorded once. The V call is TRBV27, the J call TRBJ2-1; maybe TRBD2 (6 bases). The CDR3 is 14 residues long. Germline lookup yields CDR1 MNHEY and CDR2 SMNVEV (reference sequence). V was trimmed by 6 bases and J by 2 bases, leaving 11 bases between them. CDR3 sequence reads: CASRGGNPYNEQFF. The CDR3 region has the DNA TGTGCCAGCAGAGGCGGGAACCCCTACAATGAGCAGTTCTTC.

V gene TRBV3-1 (or the pseudogene TRBV3-2) combines with J gene TRBJ2-3, with 8 bases that match TRBD2. Germline CDR1 reads LGHDT; CDR2 reads YNNKEL (reference sequence). V lost 0 bases to trimming and J lost 10 bases; unmatched junction nucleotides: 6. The CDR3 runs to 14 residues. CDR3 in DNA: TGTGCCAGCAGCCAAGATATGAGCGGGAGCGCGCAGTATTTT. Translation: CASSQDMSGSAQYF.

The chain has TRBV6-1 and TRBJ2-5, with 8 bases fitting TRBD2. Trimming took 3 bases from V and 5 from J; bases not matched to a gene: 8. The germline CDR1 and CDR2 sequences are MNHNS and SASEGT. The CDR3 runs 15 residues. The CDR3 DNA is TGTGCCAGCAGTGAGATGGCGGGAGGTATGGAGACCCAGTACTTC. Amino acid sequence: CASSEMAGGMETQYF.

The chain carries TRBV25-1 and TRBJ2-1; 10 nucleotides match TRBD2. With 1 base clipped from V and 4 bases from J, the junction kept 7 bases outside the gene matches. The CDR3 length is 17 residues. Germline CDR1 and CDR2: MGHDK and SYGVNS. CDR3 protein: CASSEWLLAGEYNEQFF. The CDR3 coding sequence is TGTGCCAGCAGTGAATGGCTCCTAGCGGGGGAATACAATGAGCAGTTCTTC.

This sequence joins TRBV12-3 or TRBV12-4 and TRBJ2-1, with a tentative D call TRBD2 (6 bases). V lost 0 bases, J lost 9 bases, and 9 bases lay in between. This CDR3 contains 13 residues. The CDR3 reads CASSLAGEAEQFF. The CDR3 nucleotides read TGTGCCAGCAGTTTAGCAGGGGAGGCTGAGCAGTTCTTC.

This chain uses TRBV10-3 with TRBJ2-1, with 10 bases that match TRBD2. Losses at the gene ends were 3 bases for V and 5 bases for J; bases not matched to a gene: 4. CDR3 length: 15 amino acids. The germline V gene has CDR1 ENHRY and CDR2 SYGVKD. In DNA, the CDR3 is TGTGCCATCAGTGACGGCCTAGCGGGGGACAATGAGCAGTTCTTC. Its protein is CAISDGLAGDNEQFF.

The rearrangement links TRBV7-2 to TRBJ2-5, with D perhaps matching TRBD2 (6 bases). CDR3 length equals 14 residues. V was clipped by 5 bases and J by 3 bases, with 13 bases between them. Germline CDR1 is SGHTA and CDR2 is FQGNSA. In DNA form, the CDR3 reads TGTGCCAGCAGCGTCACTAGCAGTGAAGAGACCCAGTACTTC. This translates into CASSVTSSEETQYF. The variable domain in full, with the rest retrieved from reference TRBV7-2 and TRBJ2-5, is GAGVSQSPSNKVTEKGKDVELRCDPISGHTALYWYRQSLGQGLEFLIYFQGNSAPDKSGLPSDRFSAERTGGSVSTLTIQRTQQEDSAVYLCASSVTSSEETQYFGPGTRLLVL.

V gene TRBV5-4 combines with J gene TRBJ2-5, with 9 bases fitting TRBD2. Germline loops: CDR1 SGHNT, CDR2 YYREEE (reference sequence). This CDR3 has 14 amino acids. The J segment lost 4 bases and the V segment lost 3 bases, leaving 4 bases of the junction unmatched. Here the CDR3 DNA reads TGTGCCAGCAGCTCCCTAGCGGGGTCAGAGACCCAGTACTTC. Amino acid sequence: CASSSLAGSETQYF.

The J gene is TRBJ1-6, the V gene TRBV25-1; the D gene is possibly TRBD1 (6 bases). The CDR3 runs 14 residues. Germline V gene data show CDR1 as MGHDK and CDR2 as SYGVNS. Trimming removed 1 base from V and 10 bases from J, with 11 bases in between. The chain's CDR3 is CASSELGARSPLHF. For the CDR3, the DNA is TGTGCCAGCAGTGAATTGGGGGCGCGATCACCCCTCCACTTT.

The CDR3 is CASSDRGQYGYTF. CDR3 DNA: TGTGCCAGCAGTGACAGGGGGCAATATGGCTACACCTTC. The chain combines TRBV6-2 or TRBV6-3 with TRBJ1-2, with 10 bases that match TRBD1. Germline V gives CDR1 MNHEY, CDR2 SVGEGT. J gave up 5 bases and V 5 bases, and 2 bases lay outside the gene matches. The CDR3 is 13 amino acids.

The chain couples TRBV7-2 to TRBJ2-2; possible D gene TRBD1, 5 bases. V shed 4 bases and J shed 8 bases, with 11 bases lying between them. The CDR3 is made up of 13 amino acids. Germline CDR1 and CDR2: SGHTA and FQGNSA. The CDR3 here is CASSSQGYGELFF. CDR3 DNA: TGTGCCAGCAGCTCGCAGGGATATGGGGAGCTGTTTTTT.

This clone was seen just once. The chain is built from TRBV7-9 and TRBJ2-7, with 9 positions matching TRBD1. With V trimmed by 5 bases and J by 6 bases, 8 bases remained unmatched. The CDR3 extends over 14 amino acids. Looked up from germline, CDR1 is SEHNR and CDR2 is FQNEAQ (reference sequence). CDR3 sequence: CASSLWDRASEQYF. The CDR3 region has the DNA TGTGCCAGCAGCCTATGGGACAGGGCTTCCGAGCAGTACTTC.

This clone was counted a few times. The V and J genes are TRBV9 and TRBJ2-5; TRBD2 agrees at 8 bases. The CDR3 has 14 residues. Germline values: CDR1 SGDLS, CDR2 YYNGEE. Trimming took 0 bases from V and 5 from J; bases not matched to a gene: 3. DNA of the CDR3: TGTGCCAGCAGCGTAGTCGGGACTAGTGAGACCCAGTACTTC. Amino acids: CASSVVGTSETQYF.

This clone was seen more than once but under ten times. V is TRBV6-1 and J is TRBJ2-2; 12 bases are shared with TRBD2. Per the germline V gene, CDR1 is MNHNS and CDR2 is SASEGT. The CDR3 runs 19 residues. V lost 3 bases, J lost 3 bases, and 11 bases stayed unmatched. CDR3 in amino acids: CASSDPSRLAGAHTGELFF. CDR3 DNA sequence: TGTGCCAGCAGTGACCCGAGCCGACTAGCGGGAGCCCACACCGGGGAGCTGTTTTTT.

The chain recombines TRBV7-9 with TRBJ2-7; 7 nucleotides match TRBD1. This CDR3 has 15 residues. V was pared by 1 base and J by 1 base, with 4 bases of the junction left unmatched. Germline lookup yields CDR1 SEHNR and CDR2 FQNEAQ (reference sequence). The CDR3 DNA reads as TGTGCCAGCAGCTTAGAGGGACAGAAATCCTACGAGCAGTACTTC. Protein sequence: CASSLEGQKSYEQYF.

The chain is built from TRBV27 and TRBJ2-2; 7 bases are a match to TRBD1. This CDR3 comprises 16 residues. Looked up from germline, CDR1 is MNHEY and CDR2 is SMNVEV (reference sequence). The junction had 12 bases not matched to a gene; V was cut back by 6 bases and J by 5 bases. In DNA form, the CDR3 reads TGTGCCAGCAGAGAGACAGGGACCATTGGGACCGGGGAGCTGTTTTTT. Translation gives CASRETGTIGTGELFF.

The gene calls are TRBV18 and TRBJ1-4; maybe TRBD1 (6 bases). Trimming stripped 3 bases from V and 7 bases from J, with 15 bases between. This CDR3 is built from 15 residues. Germline V lookup: CDR1 KGHSH, CDR2 LQKENI. CDR3 in DNA: TGTGCCAGCTCACCCCCGGGACGAGGGGGTGAAAAACTGTTTTTT. Protein product: CASSPPGRGGEKLFF.

The chain carries TRBV12-3 or TRBV12-4 and TRBJ1-1; D unresolved. V shed 6 bases and J shed 2 bases, with 10 bases lying between them. The CDR3 runs 13 residues. CDR3 DNA: TGTGCCAGCAGCTCCCTTCCCAACACTGAAGCTTTCTTT. Amino acid sequence: CASSSLPNTEAFF.

This chain uses TRBV9 with TRBJ2-1, with 9 bases identical to TRBD1. Trimming cost V 0 bases and J 9 bases; bases outside gene matches: 16. The CDR3 totals 18 residues. CDR1 is SGDLS, CDR2 YYNGEE, per germline. CDR3: CASSVGPSGTGSVGEQFF. In DNA form, the CDR3 reads TGTGCCAGCAGCGTAGGCCCATCGGGGACAGGGTCGGTTGGTGAGCAGTTCTTC. Full variable domain (outside the CDR3, taken from reference TRBV9 and TRBJ2-1): DSGVTQTPKHLITATGQRVTLRCSPRSGDLSVYWYQQSLDQGLQFLIQYYNGEERAKGNILERFSAQQFPDLHSELNLSSLELGDSALYFCASSVGPSGTGSVGEQFFGPGTRLTVL.

The chain combines TRBV28 with TRBJ1-2, with a possible D match to TRBD1 (5 bases). The CDR3 length is 14 residues. Germline V gene data show CDR1 as MDHEN and CDR2 as SYDVKM. Deletions cut 5 bases from V and 1 base from J, with 11 bases between. The CDR3 region is CASSGGGVNYGYTF. CDR3 nucleotides: TGTGCCAGCAGTGGGGGGGGAGTTAACTATGGCTACACCTTC.

The chain employs TRBV27 and TRBJ2-1; 10 bases map to TRBD2. The CDR3 is 17 residues long. Germline trimming cut 1 base from V and 6 bases from J; bases unmatched to any gene: 9. Germline assignment: CDR1 MNHEY and CDR2 SMNVEV (reference sequence). CDR3 in DNA: TGTGCCAGCAGTTTATTCCCTATAGCGGGAGGTTCCAATGAGCAGTTCTTC. Translated: CASSLFPIAGGSNEQFF.

V usage is TRBV27 and J usage is TRBJ1-5; D not resolved. Germline CDR1 is MNHEY and CDR2 is SMNVEV (reference sequence). Trimming shortened V by 4 bases and J by 5 bases, and 3 bases separated the two germline ends. This CDR3 comprises 11 residues. CDR3 residues: CASSSDQPQHF. As DNA, the CDR3 is TGTGCCAGCAGTTCAGATCAGCCCCAGCATTTT.

The CDR3 loop reads CSAWSGGSAHSGNTIYF. The CDR3, as DNA: TGCAGCGCTTGGTCGGGAGGTTCGGCCCACTCTGGAAACACCATATATTTT. The chain links TRBV29-1 to TRBJ1-3; D ambiguous. Germline assignment: CDR1 SQVTM and CDR2 ANQGSEA. The CDR3 runs 17 residues. Trimming removed 7 bases from V and 0 bases from J, with 22 bases in between.

The rearrangement joins TRBV3-1 (or the pseudogene TRBV3-2) to TRBJ2-2; a possible D gene is TRBD1 (5 bases). The CDR3 extends over 13 amino acids. The germline gives CDR1 LGHDT, CDR2 YNNKEL (reference sequence). V was pared by 7 bases and J by 3 bases, with 9 bases between. CDR3 amino acids: CASTRGYTGELFF. The CDR3 DNA sequence: TGTGCCAGCACAAGGGGCTACACCGGGGAGCTGTTTTTT.

This rearrangement joins TRBV28 to TRBJ2-1, with 8 nucleotides matching TRBD1. Looked up from germline, CDR1 is MDHEN and CDR2 is SYDVKM. V lost 6 bases, J lost 12 bases, and 4 bases stayed unmatched. This CDR3 is 11 amino acids long. DNA for the CDR3: TGTGCCAGCAGCTCCGGGACAGGGCAGTTCTTC. Residues: CASSSGTGQFF.

The chain is built from TRBV30 and TRBJ2-1; 12 bases fit TRBD2. The V gene end was trimmed by 2 bases and the J gene end by 7 bases; junction bases not matched to a gene: 6. This CDR3 has 15 residues. The V gene's germline CDR1 is GTSNPN and CDR2 SVGIG (reference sequence). This chain's CDR3 is CAWSSQGLAGNEQFF. The CDR3, as DNA: TGTGCCTGGAGTTCGCAAGGACTAGCGGGGAATGAGCAGTTCTTC.